Sequencing of this T cell receptor (beta chain) was carried out in a study of T cell repertoires in ileal Crohn's disease. For the study at large: Thiopurines (about eleven) or anti-TNF agents (more than 17) were given postoperatively to about half. Study-level results: Sorted CD8 T cells held more high-frequency clones than CD4. Active smokers at surgery had more clonal expansions than non-smokers.

To note about this clone: The antigen is not known.

Here immunoSEQ multiplex PCR was the method, and the copy in TCRdb shows in-frame clones only, minus some. The table shows a few thousand clones, with 78% occurring only once. The sorted cells were lamina propria lymphocytes from surgical specimens, first isolated by density gradient. Germline loops: CDR1 MNHNS, CDR2 SASEGT. The CDR3 runs 15 residues. V was clipped by 6 bases and J by 1 base; unmatched bases: 6. V is TRBV6-1 and J is TRBJ1-5, with 7 bases that match TRBD1. Sequences were obtained from CD4+ T cells sorted from the ileum. The source of this sequence is an adult with Crohn's disease. CDR3 sequence reads: CASSAGTESNQPQHF. The CDR3 nucleotides read TGTGCCAGCAGCGCCGGGACAGAAAGCAATCAGCCCCAGCATTTT.